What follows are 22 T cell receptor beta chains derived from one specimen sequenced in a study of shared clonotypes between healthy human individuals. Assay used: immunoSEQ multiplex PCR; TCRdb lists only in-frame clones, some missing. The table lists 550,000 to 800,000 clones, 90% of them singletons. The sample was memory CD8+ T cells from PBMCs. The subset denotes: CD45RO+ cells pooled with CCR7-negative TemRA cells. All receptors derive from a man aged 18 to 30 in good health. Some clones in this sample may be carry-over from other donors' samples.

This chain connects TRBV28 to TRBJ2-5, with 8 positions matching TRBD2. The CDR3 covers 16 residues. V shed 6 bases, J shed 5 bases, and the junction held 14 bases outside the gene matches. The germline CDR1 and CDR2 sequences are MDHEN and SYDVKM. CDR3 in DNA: TGTGCCAGCAGGCATTTTAGCGGGATTGCGATGGAGACCCAGTACTTC. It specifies CASRHFSGIAMETQYF. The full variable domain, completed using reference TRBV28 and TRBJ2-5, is DVKVTQSSRYLVKRTGEKVFLECVQDMDHENMFWYRQDPGLGLRLIYFSYDVKMKEKGDIPEGYSVSREKKERFSLILESASTNQTSMYLCASRHFSGIAMETQYFGPGTRLLVL.

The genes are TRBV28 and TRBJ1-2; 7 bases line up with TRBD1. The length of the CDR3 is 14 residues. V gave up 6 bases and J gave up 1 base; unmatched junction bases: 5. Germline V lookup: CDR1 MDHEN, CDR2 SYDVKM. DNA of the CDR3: TGTGCCAGCAGCAAACAGGGGTTTAACTATGGCTACACCTTC. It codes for CASSKQGFNYGYTF.

The CDR3 here is CASSSPGLSTDTQYF. In DNA, the CDR3 is TGTGCCAGCAGTTCCCCCGGACTGAGCACAGATACGCAGTATTTT. The genes are TRBV27 and TRBJ2-3; maybe TRBD2 (5 bases). V shed 4 bases and J shed 0 bases, with 11 bases lying between them. From germline, CDR1 is MNHEY and CDR2 SMNVEV (reference sequence). This CDR3 is 15 amino acids long.

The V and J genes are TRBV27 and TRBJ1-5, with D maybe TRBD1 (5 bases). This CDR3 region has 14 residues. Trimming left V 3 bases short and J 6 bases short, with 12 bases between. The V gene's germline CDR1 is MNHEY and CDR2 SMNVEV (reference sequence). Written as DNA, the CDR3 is TGTGCCAGCAGTTTGATGGGGGGAGGTCAGCCCCAGCATTTT. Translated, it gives CASSLMGGGQPQHF.

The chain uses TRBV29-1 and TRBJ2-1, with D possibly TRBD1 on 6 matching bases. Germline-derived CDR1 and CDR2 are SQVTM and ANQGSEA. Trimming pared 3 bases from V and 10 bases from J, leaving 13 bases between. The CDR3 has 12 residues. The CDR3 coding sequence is TGCAGCGTTGATCCCCCGGGGACAGAGCAGTTCTTC. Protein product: CSVDPPGTEQFF.

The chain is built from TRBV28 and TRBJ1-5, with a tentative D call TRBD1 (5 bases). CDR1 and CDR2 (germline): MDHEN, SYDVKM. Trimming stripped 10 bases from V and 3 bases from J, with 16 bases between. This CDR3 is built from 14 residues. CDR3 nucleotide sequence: TGTGCCACGGGGGGGAGGGGTCTCAATCAGCCCCAGCATTTT. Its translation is CATGGRGLNQPQHF.

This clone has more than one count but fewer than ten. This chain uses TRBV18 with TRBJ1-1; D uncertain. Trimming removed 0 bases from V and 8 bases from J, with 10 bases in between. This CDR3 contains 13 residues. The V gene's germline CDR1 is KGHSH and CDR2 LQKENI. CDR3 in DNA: TGTGCCAGCTCACCACCGGAGGCAACAGAAGCTTTCTTT. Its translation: CASSPPEATEAFF.

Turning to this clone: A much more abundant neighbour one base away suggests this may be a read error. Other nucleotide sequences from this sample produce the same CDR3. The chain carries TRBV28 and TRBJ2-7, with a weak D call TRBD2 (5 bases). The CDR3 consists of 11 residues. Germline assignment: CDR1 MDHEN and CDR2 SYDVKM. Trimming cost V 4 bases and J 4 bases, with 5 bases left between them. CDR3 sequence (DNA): TGTGCCAGCAGTTGGACTTACGAGCAGTACTTC. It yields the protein CASSWTYEQYF.

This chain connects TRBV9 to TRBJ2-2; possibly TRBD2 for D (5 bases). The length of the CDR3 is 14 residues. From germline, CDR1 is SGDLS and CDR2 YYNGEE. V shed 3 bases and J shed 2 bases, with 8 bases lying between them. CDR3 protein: CASSAGSNTGELFF. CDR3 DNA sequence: TGTGCCAGCAGCGCGGGGTCTAACACCGGGGAGCTGTTTTTT.

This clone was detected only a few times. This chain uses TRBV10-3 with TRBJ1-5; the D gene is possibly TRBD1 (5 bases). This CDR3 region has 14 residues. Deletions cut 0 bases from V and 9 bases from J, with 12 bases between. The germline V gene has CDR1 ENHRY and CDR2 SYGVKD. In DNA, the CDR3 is TGTGCCATCAGTGAGTCAAATCGAGGGACGCCCCAGCATTTT. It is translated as CAISESNRGTPQHF.

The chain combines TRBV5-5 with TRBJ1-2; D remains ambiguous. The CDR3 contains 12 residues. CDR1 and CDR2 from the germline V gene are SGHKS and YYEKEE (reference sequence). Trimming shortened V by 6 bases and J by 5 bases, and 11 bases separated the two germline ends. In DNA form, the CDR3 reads TGTGCCAGCAACGATGGAGGGTATGGCTACACCTTC. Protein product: CASNDGGYGYTF.

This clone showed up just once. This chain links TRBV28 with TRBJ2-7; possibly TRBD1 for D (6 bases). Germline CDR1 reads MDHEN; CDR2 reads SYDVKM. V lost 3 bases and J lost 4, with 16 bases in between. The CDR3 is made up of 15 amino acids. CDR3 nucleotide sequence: TGTGCCAGCAGTTTCCCCCGCCTACAGGGATACGAGCAGTACTTC. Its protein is CASSFPRLQGYEQYF.

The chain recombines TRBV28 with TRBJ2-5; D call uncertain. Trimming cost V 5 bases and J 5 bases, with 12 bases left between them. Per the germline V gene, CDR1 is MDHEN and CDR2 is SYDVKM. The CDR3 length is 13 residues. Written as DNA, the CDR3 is TGTGCCAGCAGTACCCCTTCCGAGGAGACCCAGTACTTC. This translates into CASSTPSEETQYF.

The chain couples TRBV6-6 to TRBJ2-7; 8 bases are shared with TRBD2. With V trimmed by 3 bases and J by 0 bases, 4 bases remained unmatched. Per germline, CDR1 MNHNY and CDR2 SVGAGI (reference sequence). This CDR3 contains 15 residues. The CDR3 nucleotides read TGTGCCAGCAGTTATAAGCGGGAGCACTCCTACGAGCAGTACTTC. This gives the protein CASSYKREHSYEQYF.

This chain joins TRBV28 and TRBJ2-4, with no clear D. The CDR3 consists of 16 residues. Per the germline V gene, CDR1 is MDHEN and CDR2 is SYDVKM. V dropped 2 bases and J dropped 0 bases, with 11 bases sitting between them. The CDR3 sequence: CASSLGVALAKNIQYF. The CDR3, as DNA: TGTGCCAGCAGTTTAGGAGTGGCTCTAGCCAAAAACATTCAGTACTTC. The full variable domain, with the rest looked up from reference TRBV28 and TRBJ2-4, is DVKVTQSSRYLVKRTGEKVFLECVQDMDHENMFWYRQDPGLGLRLIYFSYDVKMKEKGDIPEGYSVSREKKERFSLILESASTNQTSMYLCASSLGVALAKNIQYFGAGTRLSVL.

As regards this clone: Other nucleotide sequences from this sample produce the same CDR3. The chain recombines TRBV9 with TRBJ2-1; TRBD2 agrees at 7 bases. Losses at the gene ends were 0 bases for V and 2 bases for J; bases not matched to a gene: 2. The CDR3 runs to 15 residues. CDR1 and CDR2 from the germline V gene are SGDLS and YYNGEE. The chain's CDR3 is CASSVEAGAYNEQFF. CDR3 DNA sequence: TGTGCCAGCAGCGTAGAGGCGGGAGCCTACAATGAGCAGTTCTTC.

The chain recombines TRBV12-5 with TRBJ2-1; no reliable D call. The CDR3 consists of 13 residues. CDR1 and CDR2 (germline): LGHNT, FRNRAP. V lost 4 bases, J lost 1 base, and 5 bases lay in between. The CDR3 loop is CASGSWSYNEQFF. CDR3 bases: TGTGCTAGTGGTTCCTGGTCCTACAATGAGCAGTTCTTC.

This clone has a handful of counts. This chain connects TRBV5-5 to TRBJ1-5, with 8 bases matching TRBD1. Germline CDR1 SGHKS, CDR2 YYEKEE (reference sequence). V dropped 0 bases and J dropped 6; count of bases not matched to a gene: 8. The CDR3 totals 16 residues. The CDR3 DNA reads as TGTGCCAGCAGCTTGGGGTCTCAGGGGGCGAGTCAGCCCCAGCATTTT. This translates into CASSLGSQGASQPQHF. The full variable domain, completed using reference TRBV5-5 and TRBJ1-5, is DAGVTQSPTHLIKTRGQQVTLRCSPISGHKSVSWYQQVLGQGPQFIFQYYEKEERGRGNFPDRFSARQFPNYSSELNVNALLLGDSALYLCASSLGSQGASQPQHFGDGTRLSIL.

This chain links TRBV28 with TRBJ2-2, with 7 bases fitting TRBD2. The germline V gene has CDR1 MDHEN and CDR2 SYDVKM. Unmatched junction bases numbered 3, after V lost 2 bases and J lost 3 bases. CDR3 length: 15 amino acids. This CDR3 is CASSLAGVDTGELFF. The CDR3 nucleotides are TGTGCCAGCAGTTTAGCGGGAGTCGACACCGGGGAGCTGTTTTTT.

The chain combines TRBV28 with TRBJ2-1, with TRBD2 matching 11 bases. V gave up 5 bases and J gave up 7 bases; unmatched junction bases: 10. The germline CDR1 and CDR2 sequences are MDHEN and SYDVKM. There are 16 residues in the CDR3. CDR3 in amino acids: CASSPRGSGGGNEQFF. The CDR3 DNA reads TGTGCCAGCAGTCCCCGGGGTAGCGGGGGGGGGAATGAGCAGTTCTTC.

The CDR3 spells CASSSRGPRATFGAFF. Here the CDR3 DNA reads TGTGCCAGCAGCTCACGCGGGCCCCGCGCGACATTTGGAGCTTTCTTT. V is TRBV14 and J is TRBJ1-1, with D unresolved. Trimming stripped 5 bases from V and 10 bases from J, with 26 bases between. The CDR3 has 16 residues. CDR1 is SGHDN, CDR2 FVKESK, per germline.

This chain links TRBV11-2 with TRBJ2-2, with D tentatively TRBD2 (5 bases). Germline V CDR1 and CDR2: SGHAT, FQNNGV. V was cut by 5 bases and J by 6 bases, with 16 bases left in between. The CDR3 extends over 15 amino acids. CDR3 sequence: CASSPLLGSAGELFF. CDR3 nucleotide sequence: TGTGCCAGCAGCCCCTTATTAGGGAGCGCCGGGGAGCTGTTTTTT.